These T cell receptor beta chains were read from a single sample in a study of cytomegalovirus exposure and HLA in healthy donors. TCRdb's copy holds only in-frame clones and misses some; the assay was immunoSEQ multiplex PCR. The sample carries over 130,000 clones, 70% to 85% recorded once. Sample: PBMCs. The receptors here all came from a man aged 30 to 45 in good health and CMV-seropositive. The CDR3 runs from the conserved cysteine through the conserved F or W. A D gene is named only where the DNA matches it firmly. Not every row has a clone size; where given, it reads once, few, many or a size class.

clone_size	j_call	v_call	d_call	cdr3_aa	cdr3_nt
few	TRBJ1-1	TRBV19	.	CASSSPAAAFGTEAFF	TGTGCCAGTAGTTCCCCTGCGGCGGCCTTCGGCACTGAAGCTTTCTTT
.	TRBJ2-2	TRBV5-1	.	CASSLGQPNTGELFF	TGCGCCAGCAGCTTGGGACAGCCTAACACCGGGGAGCTGTTTTTT
few	TRBJ2-7	TRBV6-6	TRBD2	CASSYQGLAAGEQYF	TGTGCCAGCAGTTACCAGGGACTAGCGGCCGGTGAGCAGTACTTC
.	TRBJ2-5	TRBV28	.	CASSPPGGEETQYF	TGTGCCAGCAGCCCTCCGGGGGGCGAGGAGACCCAGTACTTC
.	TRBJ2-7	TRBV19	TRBD2	CASSIDSSGRYEQYF	TGTGCCAGTAGTATAGATTCTAGCGGGAGGTACGAGCAGTACTTC
once	TRBJ2-2	TRBV28	.	CASSPRRITGELFF	TGTGCCAGCAGTCCTAGACGGATCACCGGGGAGCTGTTTTTT
.	TRBJ1-2	TRBV28	.	CASSFRPVNYGYTF	TGTGCCAGCAGTTTCAGGCCGGTTAACTATGGCTACACCTTC
.	TRBJ2-2	TRBV28	TRBD2	CASSKRGVLYTGELFF	TGTGCCAGCAGTAAGCGGGGGGTGTTATACACCGGGGAGCTGTTTTTT
once	TRBJ2-1	TRBV4-2	.	CASSQVLDLSYNEQFF	TGTGCCAGCAGCCAAGTACTAGACCTCTCCTACAATGAGCAGTTCTTC
few	TRBJ1-4	TRBV6-5	.	CASSSNRERYEKLFF	TGTGCCAGCAGTTCGAACAGGGAGCGGTATGAAAAACTGTTTTTT
.	TRBJ2-3	TRBV27	TRBD2	CASSRLAGENTQYF	TGTGCCAGCTCTAGACTAGCGGGGGAAAATACGCAGTATTTT
.	TRBJ2-7	TRBV7-9	TRBD2	CASSPTSGGAEQYF	TGTGCCAGCAGCCCCACTAGCGGGGGGGCCGAGCAGTACTTC
.	TRBJ1-5	TRBV6-1	.	CASSDRGRNQPQHF	TGTGCCAGCAGTGACAGGGGAAGAAATCAGCCCCAGCATTTT
.	TRBJ2-1	TRBV5-1	TRBD1	CASSLPGTANEQFF	TGCGCCAGCAGCCTTCCCGGGACAGCAAATGAGCAGTTCTTC
.	TRBJ2-5	TRBV5-1	TRBD1	CASSLITGAVKETQYF	TGCGCCAGCAGCTTAATTACAGGGGCGGTCAAAGAGACCCAGTACTTC
.	TRBJ2-3	TRBV6-5	.	CASSEGVSQYF	TGTGCCAGCAGTGAAGGAGTTTCGCAGTATTTT
.	TRBJ1-2	TRBV28	.	CASRAPSGVGYGYTF	TGTGCCAGCAGAGCCCCTTCGGGGGTTGGGTATGGCTACACCTTC
.	TRBJ2-5	TRBV7-3	.	CASSSLTQETQYF	TGTGCCAGCAGCTCCCTGACTCAAGAGACCCAGTACTTC
.	TRBJ2-3	TRBV11-2	TRBD2	CASSFRGAGRITDTQYF	TGTGCCAGCAGCTTTCGCGGAGCGGGGCGAATCACAGATACGCAGTATTTT
.	TRBJ1-1	TRBV18	.	CASSPHPPGGNTEAFF	TGTGCCAGCTCACCTCACCCCCCCGGGGGAAACACTGAAGCTTTCTTT
.	TRBJ2-7	TRBV7-9	TRBD2	CASSLESGRAGEQYF	TGTGCCAGCAGCTTAGAAAGCGGGAGGGCCGGCGAGCAGTACTTC
.	TRBJ2-1	TRBV5-1	.	CASSDTTGHDEQFF	TGCGCCAGCAGCGATACAACAGGGCACGATGAGCAGTTCTTC
.	TRBJ1-2	TRBV27	.	CASSLGGSYGYTF	TGTGCCAGCAGTTTGGGGGGGAGTTATGGCTACACCTTC
.	TRBJ2-7	TRBV13	TRBD2	CASSSLWRGTRYEQYF	TGTGCCAGCAGCTCACTATGGCGGGGGACGCGATACGAGCAGTACTTC
.	TRBJ1-5	TRBV19	TRBD1	CASSIGTVRNQPQHF	TGTGCCAGTAGTATCGGGACAGTTCGCAATCAGCCCCAGCATTTT
.	TRBJ1-2	TRBV14	.	CASSRYAAGPNYGYTF	TGTGCCAGCAGCCGATATGCAGCTGGGCCTAACTATGGCTACACCTTC
.	TRBJ1-1	TRBV30	.	CARRWGAEAFF	TGTGCAAGGAGGTGGGGGGCTGAAGCTTTCTTT
.	TRBJ1-5	TRBV28	.	CASSHRDYQPQHF	TGTGCCAGCAGTCACAGGGATTATCAGCCCCAGCATTTT
.	TRBJ2-1	TRBV7-2	.	CASSPGGGATNEQFF	TGTGCCAGCAGCCCCGGAGGAGGGGCTACAAATGAGCAGTTCTTC
few	TRBJ1-3	TRBV27	.	CASSQYSSGNTIYF	TGTGCCAGCAGCCAATACAGCTCTGGAAACACCATATATTTT
once	TRBJ2-2	TRBV7-2	.	CASSSRWGVDTGELFF	TGTGCCAGCAGCTCTCGATGGGGAGTGGACACCGGGGAGCTGTTTTTT
few	TRBJ1-4	TRBV9	TRBD1	CASSPYDREGEKLFF	TGTGCCAGCAGCCCATACGACAGGGAAGGTGAAAAACTGTTTTTT
.	TRBJ1-1	TRBV18	TRBD1	CASSPRDSRTEAFF	TGTGCCAGCTCACCCCGGGACAGTAGGACTGAAGCTTTCTTT
.	TRBJ2-5	TRBV5-4	TRBD2	CASSKPSGGRETQYF	TGTGCCAGCAGCAAGCCTAGCGGGGGTAGGGAGACCCAGTACTTC
.	TRBJ1-5	TRBV7-2	TRBD1	CASSPRDRGRGGNQPQHF	TGTGCCAGCAGCCCCCGGGACAGGGGGCGCGGAGGCAATCAGCCCCAGCATTTT
.	TRBJ2-3	TRBV5-1	.	CASSPGSDTQYF	TGCGCCAGCAGCCCGGGTTCAGATACGCAGTATTTT
few	TRBJ2-1	TRBV14	TRBD2	CASSQDQGLAAYNEQFF	TGTGCCAGCAGCCAAGATCAGGGACTAGCGGCTTACAATGAGCAGTTCTTC
few	TRBJ1-5	TRBV4-2	TRBD1	CASSQDRTGWDQPQHF	TGTGCCAGCAGCCAAGACCGGACAGGGTGGGACCAGCCCCAGCATTTT
.	TRBJ2-7	TRBV11-3	TRBD1	CASSPRDSKRWDEQYF	TGTGCCAGCAGTCCTAGGGACAGTAAAAGGTGGGACGAGCAGTACTTC
.	TRBJ1-3	TRBV9	.	CASSPRGGYGNTIYF	TGTGCCAGCAGCCCTAGGGGGGGTTATGGAAACACCATATATTTT
.	TRBJ2-2	TRBV7-9	.	CSSSLTGADTGELFF	TGTTCCAGCAGCTTAACAGGCGCAGACACCGGGGAGCTGTTTTTT
few	TRBJ1-1	TRBV27	TRBD1	CASSRIGTAEAFF	TGTGCCAGCAGTCGGATTGGGACAGCCGAAGCTTTCTTT
.	TRBJ2-5	TRBV30	.	CAWMGFQETQYF	TGTGCCTGGATGGGCTTCCAAGAGACCCAGTACTTC
few	TRBJ1-2	TRBV2	.	CASNIQGNSGYTF	TGTGCCAGCAACATACAGGGCAACAGTGGCTACACCTTC
.	TRBJ1-5	TRBV27	TRBD1	CASSGQGHNQPQHF	TGTGCCAGCTCTGGACAGGGACACAATCAGCCCCAGCATTTT